This T cell receptor beta chain was sequenced for a study of control samples from healthy donors and cancer patients. Profiling relied on immunoSEQ multiplex PCR, and the TCRdb table lists in-frame clones only, not all of them. The repertoire consists of around 170,000 clones, with 92% occurring once and the leading ten covering 0.68%. Germline values: CDR1 MNHEY, CDR2 SVGAGI. This CDR3 has 13 amino acids. V was pared by 5 bases and J by 0 bases, with 5 bases between. The sequencing input was blood. The J gene is TRBJ1-3, the V gene TRBV6-5; D not certain. This sequence was found in a woman aged 25 to 39 in good health. CDR3 in DNA: TGTGCCAGCAGTATCAGCTCTGGAAACACCATATATTTT. It specifies CASSISSGNTIYF.